The clone carrying this T cell receptor (beta chain) has a single count. This specimen comes from a study of blood T cell repertoires in COVID-19. Study-level information: Some COVID-19 samples were acute and others convalescent; all came from the United States, Italy and Spain. The analysed material was cDNA or gDNA that came from T cells, B-cell-depleted T cells, or PBMCs.

This CDR3 has 13 residues. Trimming removed 2 bases from V and 7 bases from J, with 11 bases in between. Germline V gene lookup returns CDR1 MNHEY and CDR2 SVGEGT. How the authors handled the data: Nucleated cell number was recorded as an estimate derived from reference gene primer amplification. Repertoires were generated with immunoSEQ multiplex PCR, while TCRdb's copy carries only in-frame clones and drops some. The V and J calls and clone size were taken over from that table, and D and trimming were inferred from the DNA. The table has 200,000 to 250,000 clones, around nine tenths seen once. The specimen was peripheral blood. The clonotype comes from a woman aged 60-75 years with acute or convalescent COVID-19. The chain has TRBV6-2 or TRBV6-3 and TRBJ1-2; D uncertain. The DNA for the CDR3 is TGTGCCAGCAGTTACGGCTACCGGGTTGGCTACACCTTC. It encodes CASSYGYRVGYTF.